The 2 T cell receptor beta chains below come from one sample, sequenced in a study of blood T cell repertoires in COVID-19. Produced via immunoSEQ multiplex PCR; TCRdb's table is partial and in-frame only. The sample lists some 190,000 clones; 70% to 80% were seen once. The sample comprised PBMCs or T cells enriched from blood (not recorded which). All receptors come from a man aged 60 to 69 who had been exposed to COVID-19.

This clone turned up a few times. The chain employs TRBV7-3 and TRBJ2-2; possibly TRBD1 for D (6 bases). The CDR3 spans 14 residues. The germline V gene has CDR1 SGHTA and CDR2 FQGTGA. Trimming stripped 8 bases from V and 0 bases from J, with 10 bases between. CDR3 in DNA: TGTGCCAGCGGACAGAGAACGAACACCGGGGAGCTGTTTTTT. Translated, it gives CASGQRTNTGELFF.

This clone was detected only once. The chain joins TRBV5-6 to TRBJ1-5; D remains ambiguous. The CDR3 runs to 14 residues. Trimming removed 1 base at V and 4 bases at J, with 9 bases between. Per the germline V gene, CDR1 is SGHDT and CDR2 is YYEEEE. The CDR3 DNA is TGTGCCAGCAGCTTGTTTGCACTTAATCAGCCCCAGCATTTT. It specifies CASSLFALNQPQHF.